These T cell receptor beta chains were read from a single sample in a study of early T cells in non-severe SARS-CoV-2 infection. Each CDR3 protein gets one entry after TCRdb re-called the 5' RACE reads with MiXCR. Of tens of thousands of distinct CDR3 sequences in the sample, less than 9.5% were seen once. Sequenced material: whole blood, taken at baseline. These receptors were obtained from an adult who was a healthcare worker with PCR-confirmed SARS-CoV-2 infection or an uninfected control (not recorded which). The CDR3 runs from the conserved cysteine through the conserved F or W. Fields, in order: clone size, V gene, J gene, CDR3 protein. Part of the rows lack a size; the others show once, few, many or a class for expanded clones.

clone size: few
V gene: TRBV12-3/TRBV12-4
J gene: TRBJ2-2
CDR3 protein: CASSFGVDTGELFF

clone size: few
V gene: TRBV5-1
J gene: TRBJ1-1
CDR3 protein: CASSLVPKNTEAFF

clone size: many
V gene: TRBV20-1
J gene: TRBJ2-3
CDR3 protein: CSASDSASPTDTQYF

clone size: .
V gene: TRBV6-1
J gene: TRBJ1-1
CDR3 protein: CASRGPQGARESEAFF

clone size: .
V gene: TRBV30
J gene: TRBJ1-1
CDR3 protein: CAWGQGSAAFF

clone size: .
V gene: TRBV4-2
J gene: TRBJ1-4
CDR3 protein: CASSPDRGREKLFF

clone size: many
V gene: TRBV20-1
J gene: TRBJ2-3
CDR3 protein: CSASSGPSTDTQYF

clone size: .
V gene: TRBV5-1
J gene: TRBJ1-4
CDR3 protein: CASSLGQGNEKLFF

clone size: .
V gene: TRBV30
J gene: TRBJ1-2
CDR3 protein: CAWSGGPSNGYTF

clone size: few
V gene: TRBV6-6
J gene: TRBJ1-5
CDR3 protein: CASSPQTGLVSNQPQHF

clone size: .
V gene: TRBV28
J gene: TRBJ2-7
CDR3 protein: CASSEPGLNLRTPYF

clone size: .
V gene: TRBV20-1
J gene: TRBJ2-7
CDR3 protein: CSARVPGLAASQYF

clone size: many
V gene: TRBV20-1
J gene: TRBJ2-7
CDR3 protein: CSGGGGRMSDEQYF

clone size: .
V gene: TRBV7-9
J gene: TRBJ2-7
CDR3 protein: CASSSSTGTGVVEQYF

clone size: few
V gene: TRBV7-8
J gene: TRBJ1-5
CDR3 protein: CASRDRGGNQPQHF

clone size: .
V gene: TRBV5-1
J gene: TRBJ2-7
CDR3 protein: CASSERGEQYF

clone size: many
V gene: TRBV29-1
J gene: TRBJ2-3
CDR3 protein: CSVKGLAADTQYF

clone size: few
V gene: TRBV12-3/TRBV12-4
J gene: TRBJ1-5
CDR3 protein: CASSITGDQPQHF

clone size: .
V gene: TRBV4-1
J gene: TRBJ2-2
CDR3 protein: CASSQDLAGGDTGELFF

clone size: many
V gene: TRBV6-1
J gene: TRBJ2-1
CDR3 protein: CASSVKGQVEQFF

clone size: many
V gene: TRBV6-6
J gene: TRBJ2-1
CDR3 protein: CASRGQGPGSSFF

clone size: few
V gene: TRBV20-1
J gene: TRBJ2-5
CDR3 protein: CSANERGQETQYF

clone size: .
V gene: TRBV2
J gene: TRBJ1-4
CDR3 protein: CASGDGLGSEKLFF